This entry concerns a single T cell receptor (beta chain). V lost 5 bases and J lost 7, with 10 bases in between. CDR1 and CDR2 (germline): SGHNT, YYREEE (reference sequence). This CDR3 is built from 11 residues. These data originate in a study of T cell changes during pregnancy in multiple sclerosis. Using immunoSEQ multiplex PCR, the repertoire was profiled, and TCRdb retains in-frame clones only, with some absent. The profile shows 30,000 to 35,000 clones, almost 90% of them singletons. The chain joins TRBV5-4 to TRBJ2-7; tentatively, D is TRBD2 (6 bases). The sequences come from CD8+ T cells from peripheral blood mononuclear cells, collected after pregnancy. The receptor's source is a female donor with multiple sclerosis, enrolled in a pregnancy study. In DNA, the CDR3 is TGTGCCAGCAGGGAGGCGGGGGAGCAGTACTTC. Amino acid sequence: CASREAGEQYF.